This T cell receptor beta chain was documented in a study of Graves' ophthalmopathy and Graves' hyperthyroidism. The CDR3 is 16 amino acids. Per the germline V gene, CDR1 is SGHNT and CDR2 is YYREEE (reference sequence). V trimming: 4 bases; J trimming: 7 bases; junction bases outside the gene matches: 11. Amplified material comprised TCR beta CDR3 regions derived from RNA transcripts. The first-round RT-PCR employed HTBI primers together with the Qiagen OneStep RT-PCR kit. A multiplex PCR was then performed as the second round. TCRdb processed the multiplex PCR reads anew with MiXCR; each CDR3 protein has one entry. The sample lists some 1.1 million distinct CDR3 sequences, about 40% seen once, with around 10% in the top ten. Study-wide results and limits: Blood also carried most expanded thyroid clonotypes exceeding 0.001 frequency.

This clonotype has only a few counts. Its antigen is unknown. The sequencing sample was made of peripheral blood or thyroid tissue (not recorded which). The V call is TRBV5-4, the J call TRBJ1-6, with 7 bases fitting TRBD1. The source of this sequence is an adult man with Graves' hyperthyroidism. The CDR3 loop reads CASSTGTAGRNSPLHF. CDR3 in DNA: TGTGCCAGCAGCACGGGGACAGCGGGGAGAAATTCACCCCTCCACTTT.